Listed below are T cell receptor beta chains from one sample, sequenced in a study of cytomegalovirus exposure and HLA in healthy donors. Profiling relied on immunoSEQ multiplex PCR, and the TCRdb table lists in-frame clones only, not all of them. Among 210,000 or so clones listed, roughly 79% were seen once. Sequences were obtained from PBMCs. The receptors were sampled from a man younger than 30 in good health and CMV-seronegative. CDR3s include the opening cysteine and the closing phenylalanine or tryptophan. The D gene is left open where the match is weak. Some rows mark clone size as missing; the rest say once, few, many or name a class of expanded clone.

len	d_gene	v_gene	abundance	j_gene	CDR3aa	CDR3nt
17	NA	TRBV7-6	NA	TRBJ1-6	CASSLSFARYYNSPLHF	TGTGCCAGCAGCTTAAGTTTCGCACGGTACTATAATTCACCCCTCCACTTT
16	NA	TRBV5-1	NA	TRBJ1-5	CASSLGHLGGSQPQHF	TGCGCCAGCAGCTTGGGGCACTTGGGGGGTAGTCAGCCCCAGCATTTT
13	NA	TRBV5-4	few	TRBJ1-2	CASILEGNHGYTF	TGTGCCAGCATCCTGGAGGGGAACCATGGCTACACCTTC
15	TRBD1	TRBV10-3	NA	TRBJ1-2	CAISASGQANYGYTF	TGTGCCATCAGCGCCTCGGGACAGGCAAACTATGGCTACACCTTC
18	TRBD2	TRBV27	NA	TRBJ2-3	CASSLLASSGLSTDTQYF	TGTGCCAGCAGTTTATTGGCGTCTAGCGGTCTCAGCACAGATACGCAGTATTTT
15	NA	TRBV5-1	NA	TRBJ2-7	CASSLEVAVGYEQYF	TGCGCCAGCAGCTTGGAAGTAGCGGTCGGCTACGAGCAGTACTTC
16	NA	TRBV18	NA	TRBJ1-4	CASSPSTPATNEKLFF	TGTGCCAGCTCACCATCCACCCCGGCAACTAATGAAAAACTGTTTTTT
15	NA	TRBV10-3	NA	TRBJ2-3	CAITGAGVSTDTQYF	TGTGCCATCACCGGGGCAGGGGTCAGCACAGATACGCAGTATTTT
13	NA	TRBV27	NA	TRBJ2-7	CASSWGHFDEQYF	TGTGCCAGCAGTTGGGGGCATTTCGACGAGCAGTACTTC
15	TRBD1	TRBV6-6	NA	TRBJ1-3	CASSPGTESGNTIYF	TGTGCCAGCAGTCCCGGGACAGAATCTGGAAACACCATATATTTT
15	TRBD2	TRBV7-9	NA	TRBJ2-5	CASSSAGTSSLTQYF	TGTGCCAGCAGCTCGGCCGGGACTAGTAGTTTGACCCAGTACTTC
16	NA	TRBV19	NA	TRBJ2-7	CASSIPGLGASYEQYF	TGTGCCAGTAGTATTCCTGGACTGGGAGCTTCCTACGAGCAGTACTTC
13	NA	TRBV19	NA	TRBJ2-5	CASIGAPQETQYF	TGTGCCAGTATTGGGGCTCCCCAAGAGACCCAGTACTTC
12	TRBD1	TRBV2	NA	TRBJ1-4	CASMVGGEKLFF	TGTGCCAGCATGGTAGGGGGCGAAAAACTGTTTTTT
19	TRBD2	TRBV7-2	NA	TRBJ2-1	CASSGNLAGDPSSYNEQFF	TGTGCCAGCAGCGGGAATCTAGCGGGAGACCCAAGCTCCTACAATGAGCAGTTCTTC
15	TRBD1	TRBV9	once	TRBJ1-4	CASSVEGQPNEKLFF	TGTGCCAGCAGCGTAGAGGGACAGCCTAATGAAAAACTGTTTTTT
13	NA	TRBV25-1	NA	TRBJ2-7	CATQRVEAYEQYF	TGTGCCACCCAGAGGGTGGAGGCCTACGAGCAGTACTTC
15	NA	TRBV7-8	NA	TRBJ1-2	CASSSEGRDGYGYTF	TGTGCCAGCAGCTCCGAAGGCAGGGATGGCTATGGCTACACCTTC
15	TRBD1	TRBV27	few	TRBJ2-1	CASSSGTEVYNEQFF	TGTGCCAGCAGTTCCGGGACAGAAGTTTACAATGAGCAGTTCTTC
13	NA	TRBV5-1	few	TRBJ2-5	CASHWGVKETQYF	TGCGCCAGCCACTGGGGGGTAAAAGAGACCCAGTACTTC
14	NA	TRBV7-6	few	TRBJ1-1	CASSSGRGNTEAFF	TGTGCCAGCAGCTCTGGGAGGGGGAACACTGAAGCTTTCTTT
14	NA	TRBV4-3	once	TRBJ1-2	CASSQDRGSRGYTF	TGCGCCAGCAGCCAAGATAGGGGATCTCGAGGCTACACCTTC